What follows are 25 T cell receptor beta chains derived from one specimen sequenced in a study of shared clonotypes between healthy human individuals. Sequencing used immunoSEQ multiplex PCR; TCRdb keeps in-frame clones, though not all of them. Of millions of clones listed, roughly 94% are singletons. The sample consisted of naive CD4+ T cells sorted from blood. Subset here: CD45RA+ positively selected. Every receptor here comes from a man younger than 35 in good health.

This clone was detected once. DNA of the CDR3: TGCGCCAGCAGGCCGACAGGGCTCTCTGGGGCCAACGTCCTGACTTTC. It codes for CASRPTGLSGANVLTF. This chain links TRBV5-1 with TRBJ2-6, with 7 bases identical to TRBD1. The germline V gene encodes CDR1 SGHRS and CDR2 YFSETQ. Unmatched junction bases numbered 5, after V lost 5 bases and J lost 0 bases. The CDR3 sequence is 16 residues long.

This chain connects TRBV18 to TRBJ2-7, with D possibly TRBD2 on 5 matching bases. Germline-derived CDR1 and CDR2 are KGHSH and LQKENI. The CDR3 consists of 15 residues. V lost 4 bases, J lost 1 base, and 14 bases lay in between. CDR3: CASSRSEARSYEQYF. CDR3 coding DNA: TGTGCCAGCTCACGGTCGGAGGCCCGATCCTACGAGCAGTACTTC.

This clone was recorded once. The chain uses TRBV2 and TRBJ2-5; the match to TRBD1 covers 8 bases. The CDR3 has 13 amino acids. The V segment lost 11 bases and the J segment 2 bases; nucleotides outside the gene matches: 7. Germline values: CDR1 SNHLY, CDR2 FYNNEI. This chain's CDR3 is CAGAGGLQETQYF. CDR3 nucleotide sequence: TGTGCCGGAGCAGGGGGCCTGCAAGAGACCCAGTACTTC.

The sample holds one count of this clone. DNA of the CDR3: TGTGCCAGAAGCGTCCGGGGAGGTGCTGGTTCACCCCTCCACTTT. Its protein product is CARSVRGGAGSPLHF. This chain links TRBV5-3 with TRBJ1-6; D is uncertain. TRBV5-3 counts as an open reading frame of uncertain function. The V end was cut by 4 bases, the J end by 9 bases, with 17 bases between. This CDR3 has 15 amino acids.

The chain joins TRBV5-1 to TRBJ2-7, with 14 bases matching TRBD2. Germline CDR1 SGHRS, CDR2 YFSETQ. V lost 2 bases, J lost 2 bases, and 12 bases stayed unmatched. The CDR3 runs 19 residues. The CDR3 nucleotides read TGCGCCAGCAGCTTTTCCACAGGGAGGACTAGCGGGGGGACCTACGAGCAGTACTTC. As protein: CASSFSTGRTSGGTYEQYF.

This sequence joins TRBV6-5 and TRBJ1-1; maybe TRBD1 (6 bases). The CDR3 contains 13 residues. CDR1 is MNHEY, CDR2 SVGAGI, per germline. Between the trimmed V and J ends, which lost 6 bases and 6 bases, there was a span of 14 bases. In DNA form, the CDR3 reads TGTGCCAGCAGCAGAACAGGGTTGGCTGAAGCTTTCTTT. As protein: CASSRTGLAEAFF.

This clone occurred once. The rearrangement joins TRBV2 to TRBJ1-6; 7 positions agree with TRBD1. Germline CDR1 is SNHLY and CDR2 is FYNNEI. This CDR3 is 14 amino acids long. J lost 4 bases, V lost 6 bases, and 3 bases had no gene match. The CDR3 sequence: CASRQTGYNSPLHF. In DNA, the CDR3 is TGTGCCAGCAGGCAGACAGGGTATAATTCACCCCTCCACTTT. The whole variable domain, remainder taken from reference TRBV2 and TRBJ1-6, is EPEVTQTPSHQVTQMGQEVILRCVPISNHLYFYWYRQILGQKVEFLVSFYNNEISEKSEIFDDQFSVERPDGSNFTLKIRSTKLEDSAMYFCASRQTGYNSPLHFGNGTRLTVT.

The rearrangement links TRBV19 to TRBJ2-7, with 10 bases identical to TRBD2. Germline V gene lookup returns CDR1 LNHDA and CDR2 SQIVND (reference sequence). The CDR3 is 15 residues long. V was clipped by 4 bases and J by 0 bases; unmatched bases: 3. The CDR3 DNA reads TGTGCCAGTAGTAGTAGACTAGCGGGCTCCTACGAGCAGTACTTC. Translated, it gives CASSSRLAGSYEQYF. The full variable domain, rest sourced from reference TRBV19 and TRBJ2-7, is DGGITQSPKYLFRKEGQNVTLSCEQNLNHDAMYWYRQDPGQGLRLIYYSQIVNDFQKGDIAEGYSVSREKKESFPLTVTSAQKNPTAFYLCASSSRLAGSYEQYFGPGTRLTVT.

This chain links TRBV28 with TRBJ1-6; D possibly corresponds to TRBD1 (5 bases). With 6 bases removed from V and 5 bases from J, the gap between germline ends came to 14 bases. This CDR3 contains 15 residues. Germline V gives CDR1 MDHEN, CDR2 SYDVKM. CDR3: CASSYIWDDNSPLHF. The CDR3 nucleotides read TGTGCCAGCAGCTACATCTGGGACGATAATTCACCCCTCCACTTT.

This clone occurred once. The J gene is TRBJ1-2, the V gene TRBV6-5, with 7 bases matching TRBD1. V gave up 6 bases and J gave up 8 bases; unmatched junction bases: 6. CDR3 length: 12 residues. Germline V gives CDR1 MNHEY, CDR2 SVGAGI. The CDR3 nucleotides are TGTGCCAGCAGAACGGGACAGCGGGGCTACACCTTC. Its protein product is CASRTGQRGYTF.

Here the CDR3 DNA reads TGTGCCAGCAGTTACCAACAGGGAGTCACCGGGGAGCTGTTTTTT. Amino acids: CASSYQQGVTGELFF. V and J are TRBV6-5 and TRBJ2-2; TRBD1 is a possible D gene (6 bases). Looked up from germline, CDR1 is MNHEY and CDR2 is SVGAGI. This CDR3 is 15 amino acids long. V shed 2 bases and J shed 4 bases, with 11 bases lying between them.

The chain is built from TRBV7-2 and TRBJ1-2; possible D gene TRBD1, 5 bases. This CDR3 spans 13 amino acids. The ends were cut back, 5 bases at V and 2 bases at J, with 9 bases in the middle. Looked up from germline, CDR1 is SGHTA and CDR2 is FQGNSA. The CDR3 DNA reads as TGTGCCAGCAGCGCCACAGGAAACTATGGCTACACCTTC. Its translation is CASSATGNYGYTF.

The chain carries TRBV18 and TRBJ1-4; D is undetermined. V was trimmed by 3 bases and J by 1 base, leaving 12 bases between them. Looked up from germline, CDR1 is KGHSH and CDR2 is LQKENI. CDR3 length: 16 amino acids. CDR3 DNA sequence: TGTGCCAGCTCACCCCTCTTGGGAGGAACTAATGAAAAACTGTTTTTT. Its translation: CASSPLLGGTNEKLFF. The entire variable domain, with the rest obtained from reference TRBV18 and TRBJ1-4, is as follows: NAGVMQNPRHLVRRRGQEARLRCSPMKGHSHVYWYRQLPEEGLKFMVYLQKENIIDESGMPKERFSAEFPKEGPSILRIQQVVRGDSAAYFCASSPLLGGTNEKLFFGSGTQLSVL.

The V gene is TRBV5-1, the J gene TRBJ2-6; D is perhaps TRBD1 or TRBD2 (5 bases each). Germline values: CDR1 SGHRS, CDR2 YFSETQ. Between the trimmed V and J ends, which lost 4 bases and 2 bases, there was a span of 7 bases. This CDR3 region has 14 residues. Written as DNA, the CDR3 is TGCGCCAGCAGCCGGGACCCTGGGGCCAACGTCCTGACTTTC. This translates into CASSRDPGANVLTF.

This rearrangement joins TRBV30 to TRBJ2-7; D call uncertain. Germline-derived CDR1 and CDR2 are GTSNPN and SVGIG (reference sequence). This CDR3 comprises 13 residues. The V gene lost 0 bases and the J gene lost 0 bases, with 6 bases spanning the gap. The CDR3 is CAWSVNLSYEQYF. CDR3 sequence (DNA): TGTGCCTGGAGTGTAAACCTCTCCTACGAGCAGTACTTC.

The chain uses TRBV28 and TRBJ1-2, with TRBD1 matching over 12 bases. This CDR3 comprises 17 residues. The ends lost 5 bases at V and 6 bases at J; junction bases unmatched: 13. Germline V gene data show CDR1 as MDHEN and CDR2 as SYDVKM. The CDR3 bases are TGTGCCAGCAGTCCACCCAAGGGACAGGGGGCGGGAAATGGCTACACCTTC. Translation gives CASSPPKGQGAGNGYTF.

V usage is TRBV6-5 and J usage is TRBJ1-5; 7 bases are shared with TRBD1. The CDR3 has 15 residues. Germline loops: CDR1 MNHEY, CDR2 SVGAGI. With V trimmed by 6 bases and J by 0 bases, 5 bases remained unmatched. DNA for the CDR3: TGTGCCAGCAGACAGGGGACAAATAGCAATCAGCCCCAGCATTTT. It specifies CASRQGTNSNQPQHF.

DNA of the CDR3: TGCGCCAGCAGCCAGGAAAGACAGGCGGAAGGGGGCTACACCTTC. It yields the protein CASSQERQAEGGYTF. This rearrangement joins TRBV4-1 to TRBJ1-2; the D gene is possibly TRBD1 (6 bases). V gave up 3 bases and J gave up 8 bases, with 19 bases separating them. The CDR3 is made up of 15 amino acids. Looked up from germline, CDR1 is MGHRA and CDR2 is YSYEKL.

Comment on this clone: The junction and the germline gene differ at one end; a read error may be behind it. Here the CDR3 reads CASSLAGGKGYEQYF. CDR3 in DNA: TGTGCCAGCAGCCTAGCGGGAGGGAAGGGCTACGAGCAGTACTTC. The V call is TRBV7-2, the J call TRBJ2-7; 12 nucleotides align to TRBD2. The CDR3 is made up of 15 amino acids. CDR1 is SGHTA, CDR2 FQGNSA, per germline.

The rearrangement links TRBV5-4 to TRBJ2-2, with 9 bases aligning to TRBD2. CDR1 is SGHNT and CDR2 is YYREEE in the germline V gene (reference sequence). V dropped 0 bases and J dropped 11; count of bases not matched to a gene: 8. This CDR3 has 15 amino acids. CDR3 residues: CASSLDGSGRGELFF. The CDR3 nucleotides are TGTGCCAGCAGCTTGGACGGTAGCGGGAGAGGAGAGCTGTTTTTT.

The sample holds one count of this clone. V gene TRBV19 combines with J gene TRBJ1-5, with D perhaps TRBD1 (5 bases). V gave up 11 bases and J gave up 1 base, with 15 bases separating them. Germline-derived CDR1 and CDR2 are LNHDA and SQIVND (reference sequence). This CDR3 contains 14 residues. In nucleotides, the CDR3 is TGTGCCGCCGCGGGGCAGGCGAGCAATCAGCCCCAGCATTTT. This sequence encodes CAAAGQASNQPQHF.

In the case of this clone: Just one base apart from a much larger clone, this may be a read error. This rearrangement joins TRBV30 to TRBJ1-6; D might be TRBD1 (5 bases). CDR1 is GTSNPN, CDR2 SVGIG, per germline (reference sequence). Trimming pared 5 bases from V and 7 bases from J, leaving 24 bases between. The CDR3 spans 17 residues. CDR3 bases: TGTGCCTGGGGTGCCCACCCTCCGGGACTTGGGAATTCACCCCTCCACTTT. This gives the protein CAWGAHPPGLGNSPLHF.

This clone has just a few counts. The chain links TRBV4-1 to TRBJ2-7, with D possibly being TRBD2 (7 bases). CDR3 size: 14 residues. Between the trimmed V and J ends, which lost 3 bases and 9 bases, there was a span of 18 bases. CDR1 and CDR2 from the germline V gene are MGHRA and YSYEKL. The CDR3, as DNA: TGCGCCAGCAGCCAGCCAGGGGCGGGGGCGGTGCAGTACTTC. Its translation: CASSQPGAGAVQYF.

This clone was seen more than once but under ten times. The chain recombines TRBV10-3 with TRBJ1-6; TRBD1 matches at 7 bases. V shed 6 bases and J 6 bases; nucleotides not matched to a gene: 5. The germline CDR1 and CDR2 sequences are ENHRY and SYGVKD. The CDR3 runs to 14 residues. CDR3 DNA sequence: TGTGCCATCAGCCTCCGGGACAGTAATTCACCCCTCCACTTT. Its translation is CAISLRDSNSPLHF.

The CDR3 region is CASSVASGTGGWTDTQYF. CDR3 nucleotide sequence: TGTGCCAGCAGCGTAGCGTCGGGTACTGGGGGCTGGACAGATACGCAGTATTTT. The rearrangement uses TRBV9 and TRBJ2-3; maybe TRBD1 (6 bases). This CDR3 is 18 amino acids long. The germline V gene has CDR1 SGDLS and CDR2 YYNGEE. The V end lost 0 bases, the J end lost 3 bases, and 20 bases lay between the germline ends.